These T cell receptor beta chains were read from a single sample in a study of memory CD4+ T cells and cytomegalovirus serostatus. The protocol was immunoSEQ multiplex PCR, while the TCRdb copy is restricted to in-frame clones and leaves out a portion. Here the sample spans approximately 56,000 clones, 82% being singletons. Sequenced material: memory CD4+ T cells from blood. The receptor set was obtained from an adult in good health and CMV-seronegative. Each CDR3 is given with its conserved first and last residue. Fields, in order: CDR3 length, D gene, J gene, V gene, clone size, CDR3 DNA, CDR3 protein. A D gene is named only where the DNA matches it firmly. Some rows have no size entry. The others give once, few or many, or a class for an expanded clone.

12,.,TRBJ2-1,TRBV4-1,few,TGCGCCAGCAGCCAAGTGAATTCGGAGCAGTTCTTC,CASSQVNSEQFF
16,.,TRBJ1-3,TRBV15,.,TGTGCCACCAGCAGAGGGGAGCCCCTCTCTGGAAACACCATATATTTT,CATSRGEPLSGNTIYF
15,.,TRBJ2-2,TRBV18,few,TGTGCCAGCTCACCACCCAGGGGCGAAACCGGGGAGCTGTTTTTT,CASSPPRGETGELFF
15,.,TRBJ2-7,TRBV28,.,TGTGCCAGCAGTTTATGGGTTGGCTCTTCCTACGAGCAGTACTTC,CASSLWVGSSYEQYF
14,TRBD2,TRBJ2-2,TRBV4-1,.,TGCGCCAGCAGCCAAGAGACTAGCCCCGGGGAGCTGTTTTTT,CASSQETSPGELFF
15,TRBD1,TRBJ1-2,TRBV6-6,.,TGTGCCAGCAGTTACTCGGGACAGGGAGACTATGGCTACACCTTC,CASSYSGQGDYGYTF
13,.,TRBJ1-1,TRBV18,.,TGTGCCAGCTCATCGAATGGTTACACTGAAGCTTTCTTT,CASSSNGYTEAFF
12,.,TRBJ2-4,TRBV7-9,few,TGTGCCAGCAGCTTGGGAGGAAACATTCAGTACTTC,CASSLGGNIQYF
14,.,TRBJ2-2,TRBV5-6,few,TGTGCCAGCAGTATTCAGGGGAACACCGGGGAGCTGTTTTTT,CASSIQGNTGELFF
13,TRBD1,TRBJ1-2,TRBV27,.,TGTGCCAGCAGTGCAACAGGGGACTATGGCTACACCTTC,CASSATGDYGYTF
14,TRBD1,TRBJ1-6,TRBV7-2,.,TGTGCCAGCAGCCAAGACAGGGATAATTCACCCCTCCACTTT,CASSQDRDNSPLHF
12,.,TRBJ2-2,TRBV19,few,TGTGCCAGTAGTATTAGGACCGGGGAGCTGTTTTTT,CASSIRTGELFF
14,.,TRBJ2-7,TRBV13,.,TGTGCCAGCAGCCTCGGGAGACTATCCTACGAGCAGTACTTC,CASSLGRLSYEQYF